These 25 T cell receptor beta chains share one sample of origin, sequenced in a study of cytomegalovirus exposure and HLA in healthy donors. This PCR relied on a set of 60 Vbeta primers and 13 Jbeta primers. TCRdb keeps only in-frame clones here, not all; method: immunoSEQ multiplex PCR. This sample has approximately 100,000 clones; about 70% occur once, and the top ten carry approximately 2%. The sequencing sample was made of PBMCs. Source of these receptors: a human donor in good health.

This clone was recorded once. The chain recombines TRBV2 with TRBJ2-3, with a possible D match to TRBD2 (6 bases). Trimming removed 7 bases at V and 1 base at J, with 15 bases between. The CDR3 is 15 amino acids. The germline gives CDR1 SNHLY, CDR2 FYNNEI. In DNA form, the CDR3 reads TGTGCCAGCAAGGCACTAGCTTCGGGCACAGATACGCAGTATTTT. It specifies CASKALASGTDTQYF.

As for this clone: Other DNA sequences within the sample encode an identical CDR3. The chain employs TRBV7-2 and TRBJ1-5, with 11 bases lining up with TRBD1. In germline, CDR1 is SGHTA, CDR2 FQGNSA. Trimming removed 3 bases from V and 4 bases from J; junction bases left unmatched: 5. The CDR3 loop spans 16 amino acids. The CDR3 is CASSLGDRGGNQPQHF. The CDR3 nucleotides read TGTGCCAGCAGCTTGGGGGACAGGGGGGGGAATCAGCCCCAGCATTTT.

The V call is TRBV4-3, the J call TRBJ2-2; the D is unclear. The germline V gene encodes CDR1 LGHNA and CDR2 YSLEER. This CDR3 contains 16 residues. The germline V and J ends were trimmed by 0 bases and 0 bases, with 8 bases remaining between them. The CDR3 nucleotides are TGCGCCAGCAGCCAAGATGTCCGGGCGAACACCGGGGAGCTGTTTTTT. Translating gives CASSQDVRANTGELFF.

This chain connects TRBV2 to TRBJ1-5; no reliable D call. The CDR3 sequence is 13 residues long. CDR1 SNHLY and CDR2 FYNNEI come from the germline V gene. V was cut by 3 bases and J by 4 bases, with 7 bases left in between. CDR3 protein: CASSDRENQPQHF. Here the CDR3 DNA reads TGTGCCAGCAGTGACCGGGAGAATCAGCCCCAGCATTTT.

The rearrangement links TRBV29-1 to TRBJ2-2, with 12 bases aligning to TRBD2. The CDR3 is 14 amino acids. V trimming: 6 bases; J trimming: 10 bases; junction bases outside the gene matches: 9. Looked up from germline, CDR1 is SQVTM and CDR2 is ANQGSEA. This chain's CDR3 is CSVGPSGGVSELFF. CDR3 coding DNA: TGCAGCGTGGGACCTAGCGGGGGGGTCTCGGAGCTGTTTTTT.

The chain has TRBV11-2 and TRBJ2-7; D not certain. Trimming stripped 1 base from V and 4 bases from J, with 8 bases between. Germline CDR1 is SGHAT and CDR2 is FQNNGV. This CDR3 region has 13 residues. The CDR3 is CASSLVQAYEQYF. The CDR3 DNA reads TGTGCCAGCAGCTTAGTCCAGGCATACGAGCAGTACTTC.

This clone occurred once. V and J are TRBV30 and TRBJ1-1; 9 positions match TRBD1. Germline loops: CDR1 GTSNPN, CDR2 SVGIG (reference sequence). This CDR3 contains 13 residues. V shed 4 bases and J 4 bases; nucleotides not matched to a gene: 4. CDR3 DNA: TGTGCCTGGAACCACAGGGGGCTCACTGAAGCTTTCTTT. Translated: CAWNHRGLTEAFF.

In DNA form, the CDR3 reads TGCGCCAGCAGCTTGGATCGGGAAGTGAGAAACACCATATATTTT. This codes for CASSLDREVRNTIYF. The chain couples TRBV5-1 to TRBJ1-3; D remains ambiguous. V was pared by 0 bases and J by 5 bases, with 12 bases between. Germline CDR1 and CDR2: SGHRS and YFSETQ. The CDR3 extends over 15 amino acids.

This sequence joins TRBV6-5 and TRBJ2-2, with D unclear. The CDR3 contains 13 residues. The germline V and J ends were trimmed by 4 bases and 5 bases, with 8 bases remaining between them. Germline CDR1 is MNHEY and CDR2 is SVGAGI. For the CDR3, the DNA is TGTGCCAGCAGTTGGGCTCGTACCGGGGAGCTGTTTTTT. Its protein product is CASSWARTGELFF.

This chain links TRBV19 with TRBJ2-7; 7 bases map to TRBD2. The germline V gene encodes CDR1 LNHDA and CDR2 SQIVND (reference sequence). After removal of 4 bases from V and 0 bases from J, the junction contained 0 bases not matched to a gene. The CDR3 runs 13 residues. This chain's CDR3 is CASSSGSSYEQYF. CDR3 DNA sequence: TGTGCCAGTAGTAGCGGGAGCTCCTACGAGCAGTACTTC.

This chain links TRBV2 with TRBJ2-1; 8 bases agree with TRBD2. Germline V gives CDR1 SNHLY, CDR2 FYNNEI. CDR3 length: 15 amino acids. The junction had 6 bases not matched to a gene; V was cut back by 4 bases and J by 4 bases. DNA of the CDR3: TGTGCCAGCAGTGGTCCGGGGGGGGGATACAATGAGCAGTTCTTC. Translating it yields CASSGPGGGYNEQFF.

A single count supports this clone. The genes are TRBV27 and TRBJ2-5, with 9 bases that match TRBD1. The germline CDR1 and CDR2 sequences are MNHEY and SMNVEV (reference sequence). The CDR3 is 14 amino acids. V shed 6 bases, J shed 7 bases, and the junction held 9 bases outside the gene matches. The CDR3: CASSRRDRELTQYF. DNA of the CDR3: TGTGCCAGCAGCCGGAGGGACAGGGAGTTGACCCAGTACTTC.

The V call is TRBV19, the J call TRBJ1-5; TRBD1 matches at 9 bases. The germline V gene encodes CDR1 LNHDA and CDR2 SQIVND (reference sequence). V lost 7 bases, J lost 0 bases, and 4 bases stayed unmatched. CDR3 length: 15 residues. This CDR3 is CASKGTGISNQPQHF. CDR3 nucleotides: TGTGCCAGTAAAGGGACAGGGATTAGCAATCAGCCCCAGCATTTT.

This chain uses TRBV19 with TRBJ1-5; D gene uncertain. Germline V gene sequence: CDR1 LNHDA, CDR2 SQIVND (reference sequence). Trimming took 4 bases from V and 7 from J, leaving 17 bases between them. This CDR3 is built from 15 residues. CDR3 DNA sequence: TGTGCCAGTAGTAGCTTAGCCACCGGAAACCAGCCCCAGCATTTT. It yields the protein CASSSLATGNQPQHF.

This clone was counted between two and nine times. J is TRBJ1-2 and V is TRBV29-1; 10 nucleotides match TRBD1. The V gene end was trimmed by 4 bases and the J gene end by 7 bases; junction bases not matched to a gene: 6. CDR3 size: 13 residues. Germline values: CDR1 SQVTM, CDR2 ANQGSEA. Written as DNA, the CDR3 is TGCAGCGTTGTGCCGGGACAGGGGACTGGCTACACCTTC. Its protein is CSVVPGQGTGYTF.

The rearrangement joins TRBV5-6 to TRBJ2-1, with D perhaps matching TRBD2 (7 bases). Trimming cost V 2 bases and J 0 bases, with 12 bases left between them. The CDR3 is 16 residues long. The V gene's germline CDR1 is SGHDT and CDR2 YYEEEE. The CDR3 reads CASSFEGGSSYNEQFF. CDR3 nucleotide sequence: TGTGCCAGCAGCTTTGAGGGGGGGAGCTCCTACAATGAGCAGTTCTTC.

This clone is a singleton in its sample. This chain uses TRBV10-3 with TRBJ1-1; 8 nucleotides match TRBD1. This CDR3 contains 11 residues. V lost 5 bases and J lost 9; bases outside the gene matches: 2. Looked up from germline, CDR1 is ENHRY and CDR2 is SYGVKD. CDR3 nucleotides: TGTGCCATCAGTAGGACAGGGAAAGCTTTCTTT. It yields the protein CAISRTGKAFF.

The rearrangement joins TRBV19 to TRBJ1-1; D remains ambiguous. Trimming removed 5 bases from V and 4 bases from J, with 11 bases in between. CDR1 and CDR2 from the germline V gene are LNHDA and SQIVND (reference sequence). The CDR3 length is 13 residues. The CDR3: CASSEFFGTEAFF. DNA for the CDR3: TGTGCCAGTAGTGAGTTTTTTGGCACTGAAGCTTTCTTT.

The CDR3 sequence is CAWSSSLNGEQYF. CDR3 bases: TGTGCCTGGAGTAGCTCTCTTAACGGCGAGCAGTACTTC. This rearrangement joins TRBV30 to TRBJ2-7; D is unresolved. CDR3 length: 13 residues. Germline V gives CDR1 GTSNPN, CDR2 SVGIG (reference sequence). The V gene lost 2 bases and the J gene lost 6 bases, with 14 bases spanning the gap.

V is TRBV27 and J is TRBJ1-1, with 10 bases identical to TRBD1. Germline values: CDR1 MNHEY, CDR2 SMNVEV (reference sequence). V lost 8 bases and J lost 3; bases outside the gene matches: 6. This CDR3 region has 14 residues. CDR3 amino acids: CASHRTGGYTEAFF. CDR3 DNA: TGTGCCAGCCATCGGACAGGGGGATACACTGAAGCTTTCTTT.

The chain has TRBV7-2 and TRBJ2-2; 7 bases align to TRBD2. V lost 8 bases to trimming and J lost 12 bases; unmatched junction nucleotides: 12. The CDR3 is made up of 13 amino acids. Germline loops: CDR1 SGHTA, CDR2 FQGNSA. The CDR3 spells CASGRLAGEKLFF. DNA for the CDR3: TGTGCCAGCGGGAGACTAGCAGGAGAGAAGCTGTTTTTT.

This CDR3 is CASSQTGDRAQHF. The DNA for the CDR3 is TGTGCCAGCAGTCAGACAGGGGATCGGGCCCAGCATTTT. The chain uses TRBV27 and TRBJ1-5; 8 nucleotides align to TRBD1. Per the germline V gene, CDR1 is MNHEY and CDR2 is SMNVEV (reference sequence). This CDR3 contains 13 residues. V trimming: 5 bases; J trimming: 11 bases; junction bases outside the gene matches: 8.

A few counts support this clone. J is TRBJ2-1 and V is TRBV4-1; 11 positions match TRBD2. This CDR3 is built from 17 residues. Unmatched junction bases numbered 9, after V lost 3 bases and J lost 5 bases. The germline gives CDR1 MGHRA, CDR2 YSYEKL. CDR3 amino acids: CASSQGLAGGYDNEQFF. The CDR3, as DNA: TGCGCCAGCAGCCAGGGTCTAGCGGGGGGATACGACAATGAGCAGTTCTTC.

This clone has only a few counts. The chain couples TRBV5-6 to TRBJ2-7, with 11 bases aligning to TRBD2. V gave up 0 bases and J gave up 3 bases; unmatched junction bases: 5. Germline values: CDR1 SGHDT, CDR2 YYEEEE. The CDR3 extends over 16 amino acids. The CDR3 sequence: CASSLGLAGNDYEQYF. CDR3 bases: TGTGCCAGCAGCTTGGGACTAGCGGGGAACGACTACGAGCAGTACTTC. Full variable domain (missing parts from reference TRBV5-6 and TRBJ2-7): DAGVTQSPTHLIKTRGQQVTLRCSPKSGHDTVSWYQQALGQGPQFIFQYYEEEERQRGNFPDRFSGHQFPNYSSELNVNALLLGDSALYLCASSLGLAGNDYEQYFGPGTRLTVT.

This sequence joins TRBV6-4 and TRBJ2-1; 11 bases fit TRBD1. Trimming removed 2 bases from V and 6 bases from J; junction bases left unmatched: 0. The CDR3 has 14 amino acids. In germline, CDR1 is MRHNA, CDR2 SNTAGT. The CDR3 DNA follows: TGTGCCAGCAGTGACGGGACAGGGGGCAATGAGCAGTTCTTC. This codes for CASSDGTGGNEQFF.